This record looks at one T cell receptor (beta chain) sequence and its context. Authors' processing steps: Scientists estimated how many nucleated cells there were by amplifying reference gene primers. Only in-frame clones appear in the TCRdb table, and some are missing; sequencing was by immunoSEQ multiplex PCR. The V and J calls and clone size come from that table; D and trimming were worked out from the DNA. The sample contains about 200,000 clones, around 90% of which appear only once. The length of the CDR3 is 13 residues. Germline assignment: CDR1 SGHNT and CDR2 YYREEE (reference sequence). Trimming took off 2 bases at V and 2 bases at J, with 7 bases between the two ends. The entry originates in a study of blood T cell repertoires in COVID-19.

This clonotype was sampled from a man in his late teens or twenties with active or convalescent COVID-19. The V call is TRBV5-4, the J call TRBJ1-2; D unclear. The sequenced material came from peripheral blood. In DNA, the CDR3 is TGTGCCAGCAGCTTATTGCAGAACTATGGCTACACCTTC. Amino acids: CASSLLQNYGYTF.